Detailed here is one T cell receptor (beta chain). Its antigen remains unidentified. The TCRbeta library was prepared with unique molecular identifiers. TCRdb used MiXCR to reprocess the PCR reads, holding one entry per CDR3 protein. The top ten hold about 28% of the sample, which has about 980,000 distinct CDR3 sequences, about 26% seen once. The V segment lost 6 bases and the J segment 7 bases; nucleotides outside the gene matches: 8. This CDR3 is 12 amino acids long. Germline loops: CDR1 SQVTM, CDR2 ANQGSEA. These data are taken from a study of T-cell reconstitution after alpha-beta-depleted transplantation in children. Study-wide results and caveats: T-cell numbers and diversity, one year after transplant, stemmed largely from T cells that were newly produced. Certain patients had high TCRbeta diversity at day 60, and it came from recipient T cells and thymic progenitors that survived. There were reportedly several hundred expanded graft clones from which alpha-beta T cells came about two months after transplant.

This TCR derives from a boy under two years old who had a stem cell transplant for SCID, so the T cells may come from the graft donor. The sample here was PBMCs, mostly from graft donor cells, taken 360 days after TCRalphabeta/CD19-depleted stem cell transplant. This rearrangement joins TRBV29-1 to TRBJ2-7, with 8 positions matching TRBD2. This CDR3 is CSVRSPGGEQYF. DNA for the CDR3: TGCAGCGTGCGGTCTCCGGGAGGGGAGCAGTACTTC.